Listed here are 12 T cell receptor beta chains from one sample, sequenced in a study of blood T cell repertoires in COVID-19. Measured with immunoSEQ multiplex PCR; TCRdb has only the in-frame clones, and not every one. Of 150,000 or so clones in the sample, around four fifths are singletons; the top ten hold around 3.1%. Sequencing was performed on peripheral blood. The receptors originated from a middle-aged woman with active or convalescent COVID-19.

The chain carries TRBV25-1 and TRBJ2-2; 8 bases match TRBD1. Germline trimming cut 1 base from V and 3 bases from J; bases unmatched to any gene: 7. Looked up from germline, CDR1 is MGHDK and CDR2 is SYGVNS. The CDR3 sequence is 17 residues long. Here the CDR3 DNA reads TGTGCCAGCAGTGAATTACAGGGGGTTAGGGACACCGGGGAGCTGTTTTTT. Translating it yields CASSELQGVRDTGELFF.

The V gene is TRBV30, the J gene TRBJ2-1, with unresolved D. This CDR3 is 12 amino acids long. Germline loops: CDR1 GTSNPN, CDR2 SVGIG (reference sequence). V lost 0 bases and J lost 6, with 6 bases in between. CDR3 sequence: CAWSVSGNEQFF. The CDR3 DNA sequence: TGTGCCTGGAGTGTATCGGGCAATGAGCAGTTCTTC.

This clone was counted only a few times. This chain links TRBV29-1 with TRBJ1-1; D gene unclear. Germline CDR1 reads SQVTM; CDR2 reads ANQGSEA. The CDR3 totals 12 residues. The V end lost 6 bases, the J end lost 1 base, and 9 bases lay between the germline ends. The CDR3 sequence: CSVFNKNTEAFF. For the CDR3, the DNA is TGCAGCGTCTTTAACAAGAACACTGAAGCTTTCTTT.

This sequence joins TRBV6-5 and TRBJ1-3, with a weak D call TRBD1 (5 bases). The CDR3 totals 14 residues. Looked up from germline, CDR1 is MNHEY and CDR2 is SVGAGI. Deletions cut 4 bases from V and 4 bases from J, with 11 bases between. Written as DNA, the CDR3 is TGTGCCAGCAGTTCTCCAGGGAAAGGAAACACCATATATTTT. Protein: CASSSPGKGNTIYF.

The chain uses TRBV6-4 and TRBJ2-3; 8 nucleotides line up with TRBD2. The V and J ends lost 8 bases and 3 bases, in that order; junction bases with no gene match: 7. Per the germline V gene, CDR1 is MRHNA and CDR2 is SNTAGT. CDR3 length equals 14 residues. This CDR3 is CASRIAGGTDTQYF. The CDR3 nucleotides are TGTGCCAGCCGGATTGCGGGGGGTACAGATACGCAGTATTTT.

V gene TRBV3-1 (or the pseudogene TRBV3-2) combines with J gene TRBJ1-1, with a tentative D call TRBD1 (6 bases). Per the germline V gene, CDR1 is LGHDT and CDR2 is YNNKEL (reference sequence). Trimming pared 0 bases from V and 0 bases from J, leaving 17 bases between. CDR3 length equals 18 residues. In DNA form, the CDR3 reads TGTGCCAGCAGCCAAGATCGAAATAGGGGACACTTGAACACTGAAGCTTTCTTT. Protein: CASSQDRNRGHLNTEAFF.

J is TRBJ1-4 and V is TRBV7-9; no definite D call. Germline V gives CDR1 SEHNR, CDR2 FQNEAQ (reference sequence). The V and J ends lost 4 bases and 5 bases respectively, with 14 bases between them. The CDR3 is 15 residues long. CDR3 DNA sequence: TGTGCCAGCAGCTACCTGGGCCTGATAAATGAAAAACTGTTTTTT. It specifies CASSYLGLINEKLFF.

The CDR3 bases are TGTGCCAGCAGCTTTGAGCGGGGGGGCGCCACCGGGGAGCTGTTTTTT. This encodes CASSFERGGATGELFF. The genes are TRBV5-4 and TRBJ2-2, with 10 bases matching TRBD2. The CDR3 extends over 16 amino acids. The V gene's germline CDR1 is SGHNT and CDR2 YYREEE (reference sequence). Trimming took 2 bases from V and 4 from J; bases not matched to a gene: 5.

J is TRBJ2-6 and V is TRBV7-2, with 9 nucleotides matching TRBD1. Looked up from germline, CDR1 is SGHTA and CDR2 is FQGNSA. V gave up 2 bases and J gave up 4 bases; unmatched junction bases: 6. The CDR3 has 17 residues. As DNA, the CDR3 is TGTGCCAGCAGCTTAACAGGGGGCGCGCTAGGGGCCAACGTCCTGACTTTC. Amino acid sequence: CASSLTGGALGANVLTF.

The chain links TRBV10-3 to TRBJ1-2; a possible D gene is TRBD1 (6 bases). V shed 7 bases and J shed 10 bases, with 13 bases lying between them. The CDR3 spans 11 residues. Looked up from germline, CDR1 is ENHRY and CDR2 is SYGVKD. CDR3: CAITGGGYYTF. For the CDR3, the DNA is TGTGCCATCACGGGGGGCGGGTACTACACCTTC.

The gene calls are TRBV6-5 and TRBJ1-6, with D tentatively TRBD1 (6 bases). The CDR3 has 15 amino acids. Germline values: CDR1 MNHEY, CDR2 SVGAGI. The V gene lost 7 bases and the J gene lost 3 bases, with 13 bases spanning the gap. The CDR3 DNA follows: TGTGCCAGCAAATACAGGGAAGGCTATAATTCACCCCTCCACTTT. It specifies CASKYREGYNSPLHF.

The V gene is TRBV3-1 (or the pseudogene TRBV3-2), the J gene TRBJ1-2; D gene unclear. In germline, CDR1 is LGHDT, CDR2 YNNKEL (reference sequence). The CDR3 length is 13 residues. V lost 1 base, J lost 3 bases, and 6 bases lay in between. The DNA for the CDR3 is TGTGCCAGCAGCCAAGCTAAGTACTATGGCTACACCTTC. Amino acid sequence: CASSQAKYYGYTF.